This entry lists 31 T cell receptor beta chains sequenced from one sample in a study of cytomegalovirus exposure and HLA in healthy donors. Researchers ran the PCR with 60 Vbeta and 13 Jbeta primers. The protocol was immunoSEQ multiplex PCR, while the TCRdb copy is restricted to in-frame clones and leaves out a portion. The table includes under 200,000 clones, about 80% detected once. Source material: PBMCs. The receptors derive from a man aged 30-40 years in good health and CMV-seronegative.

In its sample, this clone was seen a few times. The chain links TRBV6-4 to TRBJ1-6, with 8 bases aligning to TRBD1. V shed 2 bases and J 9 bases; nucleotides not matched to a gene: 6. Germline CDR1 reads MRHNA; CDR2 reads SNTAGT. The CDR3 has 15 amino acids. This CDR3 is CASSDTGTGGSPLHF. The CDR3 DNA sequence: TGTGCCAGCAGTGACACAGGGACAGGAGGTTCACCCCTCCACTTT.

This clone turned up a few times. The V gene is TRBV6-6, the J gene TRBJ2-7; 13 positions match TRBD2. V lost 5 bases to trimming and J lost 7 bases; unmatched junction nucleotides: 8. This CDR3 spans 15 amino acids. The germline gives CDR1 MNHNY, CDR2 SVGAGI (reference sequence). The DNA of the CDR3 is TGTGCCAGCAGTAACCTGGGACTAGCGGGACATGAGCAGTACTTC. Translated, it gives CASSNLGLAGHEQYF.

This clone was seen a few times. This sequence joins TRBV6-5 and TRBJ2-7; TRBD2 is a possible D gene (5 bases). CDR3 length equals 16 residues. Trimming removed 4 bases from V and 3 bases from J, with 19 bases in between. CDR1 is MNHEY and CDR2 is SVGAGI in the germline V gene. The CDR3 nucleotides are TGTGCCAGCAGTTCCGACCGGGGAGCACACGGCTACGAGCAGTACTTC. It encodes CASSSDRGAHGYEQYF.

The chain recombines TRBV9 with TRBJ1-1; TRBD1 is a possible D gene (5 bases). Germline loops: CDR1 SGDLS, CDR2 YYNGEE. The CDR3 runs 13 residues. Trimming took off 4 bases at V and 7 bases at J, with 14 bases between the two ends. The CDR3 DNA reads TGTGCCAGCAGCATCGCAGGGATCGGTGAAGCTTTCTTT. It translates to CASSIAGIGEAFF.

The V call is TRBV7-3, the J call TRBJ2-2; TRBD1 is a possible D gene (5 bases). Deletions cut 2 bases from V and 7 bases from J, with 17 bases between. Germline V gene sequence: CDR1 SGHTA, CDR2 FQGTGA. There are 16 residues in the CDR3. The DNA for the CDR3 is TGTGCCAGCAGCTTAGTAAGACAGAAAAACGGCGGGGAGCTGTTTTTT. Translating it yields CASSLVRQKNGGELFF.

This clone has just one count. The rearrangement links TRBV6-4 to TRBJ2-1, with D hard to call. The CDR3 totals 13 residues. Germline lookup yields CDR1 MRHNA and CDR2 SNTAGT. Trimming shortened V by 0 bases and J by 3 bases, and 3 bases separated the two germline ends. CDR3 sequence reads: CASSDSLYNEQFF. CDR3 in DNA: TGTGCCAGCAGTGACTCTCTCTACAATGAGCAGTTCTTC.

The genes are TRBV11-2 and TRBJ1-5; D gene uncertain. V was clipped by 0 bases and J by 3 bases, with 3 bases between them. In germline, CDR1 is SGHAT, CDR2 FQNNGV. The CDR3 spans 13 residues. CDR3 loop: CASSLEANQPQHF. The CDR3, as DNA: TGTGCCAGCAGCTTAGAGGCCAATCAGCCCCAGCATTTT.

The rearrangement uses TRBV6-5 and TRBJ2-1; the D gene is possibly TRBD2 (6 bases). Germline CDR1 reads MNHEY; CDR2 reads SVGAGI. This CDR3 contains 15 residues. The V and J ends lost 3 bases and 6 bases respectively, with 15 bases between them. CDR3 amino acids: CASSYERLVPNEQFF. The CDR3 nucleotides read TGTGCCAGCAGTTATGAGCGACTAGTTCCCAATGAGCAGTTCTTC.

This clone was seen once. The chain couples TRBV7-9 to TRBJ2-1, with TRBD2 identical over 13 bases. The V segment lost 10 bases and the J segment 7 bases; nucleotides outside the gene matches: 13. Germline assignment: CDR1 SEHNR and CDR2 FQNEAQ (reference sequence). This CDR3 contains 16 residues. The CDR3 is CATFVKLAGGRNEQFF. CDR3 nucleotide sequence: TGTGCCACCTTCGTGAAACTAGCGGGAGGGCGAAATGAGCAGTTCTTC.

The V call is TRBV5-1, the J call TRBJ2-7; TRBD1 matches 9 bases. CDR3 length equals 14 residues. From germline, CDR1 is SGHRS and CDR2 YFSETQ. Germline trimming cut 0 bases from V and 5 bases from J; bases unmatched to any gene: 3. CDR3 sequence: CASSLGDRVDEQYF. The CDR3 coding sequence is TGCGCCAGCAGCTTGGGGGACAGGGTGGACGAGCAGTACTTC.

The rearrangement joins TRBV5-1 to TRBJ2-1, with 10 bases that match TRBD2. The CDR3 is 14 residues long. Germline CDR1 SGHRS, CDR2 YFSETQ. V gave up 4 bases and J gave up 4 bases; unmatched junction bases: 2. The CDR3 DNA sequence: TGCGCCAGCAGCGTTAGCGGGAGGTACAATGAGCAGTTCTTC. Its translation is CASSVSGRYNEQFF.

CDR3 residues: CASSPGRSGRYGTSYEQYF. The CDR3 DNA follows: TGTGCCAGCAGCCCGGGGAGGAGCGGGAGGTATGGGACTTCCTACGAGCAGTACTTC. The gene calls are TRBV7-6 and TRBJ2-7; TRBD2 matches at 9 bases. Germline CDR1 reads SGHVS; CDR2 reads FNYEAQ. The CDR3 extends over 19 amino acids. Losses at the gene ends were 5 bases for V and 1 base for J; bases not matched to a gene: 18.

The chain employs TRBV5-1 and TRBJ2-1, with TRBD2 identical over 9 bases. The ends lost 4 bases at V and 2 bases at J; junction bases unmatched: 7. CDR3 length equals 16 residues. Germline loops: CDR1 SGHRS, CDR2 YFSETQ. The CDR3 nucleotides read TGCGCCAGCAGCCCAGATACTAGCGGGCCCTACAATGAGCAGTTCTTC. This codes for CASSPDTSGPYNEQFF.

The table lists this clone with a few counts. V is TRBV6-5 and J is TRBJ2-1; TRBD1 might be the D (6 bases). The CDR3 has 15 amino acids. V was clipped by 2 bases and J by 1 base, with 9 bases between them. Germline V gene data show CDR1 as MNHEY and CDR2 as SVGAGI. CDR3 in amino acids: CASSYRDISYNEQFF. Written as DNA, the CDR3 is TGTGCCAGCAGTTACCGGGACATTTCCTACAATGAGCAGTTCTTC.

J is TRBJ1-3 and V is TRBV6-1, with unresolved D. The CDR3 length is 11 residues. Trimming removed 8 bases at V and 4 bases at J, with 6 bases between. Germline V gene data show CDR1 as MNHNS and CDR2 as SASEGT. CDR3 loop: CASLLGNTIYF. DNA for the CDR3: TGTGCCAGCCTTCTAGGAAACACCATATATTTT.

V is TRBV25-1 and J is TRBJ2-5; D is possibly TRBD2 (6 bases). The CDR3 consists of 15 residues. The germline V gene encodes CDR1 MGHDK and CDR2 SYGVNS. The V and J ends lost 3 bases and 5 bases respectively, with 16 bases between them. The CDR3: CASSDHGSGTETQYF. The CDR3 nucleotides are TGTGCCAGCAGTGATCACGGGAGTGGGACCGAGACCCAGTACTTC.

The chain carries TRBV27 and TRBJ2-1; TRBD2 matches at 13 bases. The V gene end was trimmed by 5 bases and the J gene end by 10 bases; junction bases not matched to a gene: 5. Germline loops: CDR1 MNHEY, CDR2 SMNVEV (reference sequence). The length of the CDR3 is 14 residues. The CDR3 is CASSLGLAGVEQFF. The CDR3 nucleotides are TGTGCCAGCAGTCTCGGACTAGCGGGAGTCGAGCAGTTCTTC.

This chain connects TRBV27 to TRBJ1-5, with TRBD1 matching over 7 bases. Germline values: CDR1 MNHEY, CDR2 SMNVEV (reference sequence). The CDR3 spans 15 residues. Trimming cost V 6 bases and J 0 bases; bases outside gene matches: 5. CDR3 sequence (DNA): TGTGCCAGCAGGGGACAGCAGAATAGCAATCAGCCCCAGCATTTT. It encodes CASRGQQNSNQPQHF.

The rearrangement joins TRBV15 to TRBJ1-4, with D unresolved. Germline V gene lookup returns CDR1 LNHNV and CDR2 YYDKDF (reference sequence). The CDR3 is 15 amino acids. The V end was cut by 1 base, the J end by 3 bases, with 9 bases between. CDR3 protein: CATSRGAGPNEKLFF. CDR3 DNA sequence: TGTGCCACCAGCAGAGGGGCAGGTCCTAATGAAAAACTGTTTTTT.

This chain links TRBV7-9 with TRBJ2-2, with TRBD1 matching over 9 bases. The CDR3 is 15 residues long. CDR1 is SEHNR and CDR2 is FQNEAQ in the germline V gene (reference sequence). Trimming cost V 4 bases and J 7 bases; bases outside gene matches: 7. CDR3 sequence: CASSSGTGLVGELFF. The CDR3 DNA sequence: TGTGCCAGCAGCTCCGGGACAGGGTTGGTCGGGGAGCTGTTTTTT.

V and J are TRBV6-5 and TRBJ2-7; tentatively, D is TRBD1 (6 bases). The CDR3 consists of 12 residues. Trimming took off 5 bases at V and 4 bases at J, with 9 bases between the two ends. CDR1 MNHEY and CDR2 SVGAGI come from the germline V gene. The CDR3 DNA follows: TGTGCCAGCAGTCAGGACAGTTACGAGCAGTACTTC. Amino acids: CASSQDSYEQYF.

The V and J genes are TRBV6-5 and TRBJ2-5; TRBD1 might be the D (6 bases). The V end was cut by 0 bases, the J end by 0 bases, with 11 bases between. Germline V lookup: CDR1 MNHEY, CDR2 SVGAGI. This CDR3 contains 16 residues. For the CDR3, the DNA is TGTGCCAGCAGTTACTCGGACAGCCAGTACCAAGAGACCCAGTACTTC. This gives the protein CASSYSDSQYQETQYF.

Of note for this clone: No conserved phenylalanine or tryptophan is present at the end of the CDR3, so a read error is the likely explanation. Because the CDR3's place on the DNA is in doubt, the DNA is left out and the CDR3 is given as listed by TCRdb. The chain joins TRBV30 to TRBJ2-7; the table calls TRBD1, which could not be checked here. The CDR3 spans 8 residues, counting both ends. Germline V CDR1 and CDR2: GTSNPN, SVGIG (reference sequence). CDR3 sequence reads: CAWIEKYI.

This chain uses TRBV19 with TRBJ2-1, with 12 bases identical to TRBD2. This CDR3 comprises 14 residues. J was trimmed by 7 bases and V by 3 bases; bases with no gene match: 1. Germline CDR1 and CDR2: LNHDA and SQIVND (reference sequence). This CDR3 is CASSITSGRNEQFF. The CDR3 DNA follows: TGTGCCAGTAGTATCACTAGCGGGAGGAATGAGCAGTTCTTC. Full variable domain (missing parts from reference TRBV19 and TRBJ2-1): DGGITQSPKYLFRKEGQNVTLSCEQNLNHDAMYWYRQDPGQGLRLIYYSQIVNDFQKGDIAEGYSVSREKKESFPLTVTSAQKNPTAFYLCASSITSGRNEQFFGPGTRLTVL.

This clone was picked up a small number of times. V gene TRBV5-1 combines with J gene TRBJ2-3; 8 nucleotides agree with TRBD1. The CDR3 runs 15 residues. V was pared by 4 bases and J by 4 bases, with 8 bases of the junction left unmatched. From germline, CDR1 is SGHRS and CDR2 YFSETQ. CDR3 sequence (DNA): TGCGCCAGCAGCACCGGGACAGGAGGAGCAGATACGCAGTATTTT. This translates into CASSTGTGGADTQYF.

This chain links TRBV6-6 with TRBJ1-2, with D perhaps matching TRBD1 (6 bases). Trimming took 8 bases from V and 8 from J, leaving 12 bases between them. This CDR3 is 11 amino acids long. The germline V gene has CDR1 MNHNY and CDR2 SVGAGI (reference sequence). The CDR3 nucleotides read TGTGCCAGCTACAGGGATGACGGCTACACCTTC. Amino acid sequence: CASYRDDGYTF.

This chain joins TRBV2 and TRBJ2-5; D perhaps matches TRBD2 (6 bases). The J call is in doubt because the DNA end fits TRBJ2-7 better. The CDR3 is 17 residues long. Germline values: CDR1 SNHLY, CDR2 FYNNEI. The CDR3 reads CASSERGLPEGSYEQYF. CDR3 in DNA: TGTGCCAGCAGTGAAAGGGGACTCCCAGAGGGCTCCTACGAGCAGTACTTC.

This clone was seen a few times. This chain links TRBV6-5 with TRBJ2-7; D is perhaps TRBD1 (6 bases). Trimming left V 2 bases short and J 4 bases short, with 15 bases between. Germline CDR1 is MNHEY and CDR2 is SVGAGI. The CDR3 totals 15 residues. As DNA, the CDR3 is TGTGCCAGCAGTTACCGGGACAAGGGGGTGTACGAGCAGTACTTC. Its protein product is CASSYRDKGVYEQYF.

This clone appeared once. This chain links TRBV5-1 with TRBJ2-7, with 9 nucleotides matching TRBD2. Germline trimming cut 7 bases from V and 2 bases from J; bases unmatched to any gene: 10. CDR1 SGHRS and CDR2 YFSETQ come from the germline V gene. This CDR3 is 15 amino acids long. The CDR3 sequence: CASAPPSGRPYEQYF. CDR3 DNA: TGCGCCAGCGCTCCGCCCAGCGGGAGGCCCTACGAGCAGTACTTC.

The genes are TRBV11-2 and TRBJ2-1; D ambiguous. The V end lost 3 bases, the J end lost 0 bases, and 15 bases lay between the germline ends. The germline V gene has CDR1 SGHAT and CDR2 FQNNGV. CDR3 length: 17 residues. DNA for the CDR3: TGTGCCAGCAGCTTGAGGCCCGTGTGGGTCTCCTACAATGAGCAGTTCTTC. Protein product: CASSLRPVWVSYNEQFF.

V usage is TRBV5-4 and J usage is TRBJ1-3, with D possibly TRBD1 on 6 matching bases. Germline CDR1 is SGHNT and CDR2 is YYREEE (reference sequence). CDR3 length equals 17 residues. Trimming stripped 0 bases from V and 1 base from J, with 14 bases between. For the CDR3, the DNA is TGTGCCAGCAGCTTGGTAGGGGGAGTCCTGTCTGGAAACACCATATATTTT. This translates into CASSLVGGVLSGNTIYF.